A selection of T cell receptor beta chains follows, all from one sample in a study of post-analysis software for immune sequencing data. TCRdb itself ran the PCR reads through MiXCR, one entry per CDR3 protein. The sample lists about 460,000 distinct CDR3 sequences, approximately 46% occurring once. Sequenced sample: blood. Source of these receptors: a girl between 5 and 17 years old with multiple sclerosis. Both conserved end residues are part of each CDR3. A D gene is named only where the DNA matches it firmly. Part of the rows lack a size; the others show once, few, many or a class for expanded clones.

TRBD1	few	TRBV20-1	TRBJ2-5	TGCAGTGCTCTTGGGACAGGGGGCACGGAGACCCAGTACTTC	CSALGTGGTETQYF
TRBD1	few	TRBV6-5	TRBJ1-1	TGTGCCAGCAGTCCGTGGACAGGGATGAACACTGAAGCTTTCTTT	CASSPWTGMNTEAFF
.	once	TRBV4-2	TRBJ2-1	TGTGCCAGCACCGATGAAAGGGAGAATGAGCAGTTCTTC	CASTDERENEQFF
.	.	TRBV27	TRBJ1-1	TGTGTCAGCAGTTTTCAGGGTATGGGAGGGACTGAAGCTTTCTTT	CVSSFQGMGGTEAFF
.	.	TRBV6-6	TRBJ2-5	TGTGCCAGCAGCCGGGAAGTAAACAAGCAGTACTTC	CASSREVNKQYF
TRBD2	.	TRBV7-9	TRBJ2-1	TGTGCCAGCAGCTCGGGACTAGGAGGGTTGGGTGAGCAGTTCTTC	CASSSGLGGLGEQFF
.	few	TRBV11-2	TRBJ1-5	TGTGCCAGCAGCTTACAGGGCATGCACAATCAGCCCCAGCATTTT	CASSLQGMHNQPQHF
TRBD2	once	TRBV11-3	TRBJ2-1	TGTGCCAGCAGCCCCGGACTAGCGGAAGCTCCGCAGTTCTTC	CASSPGLAEAPQFF
.	.	TRBV21-1	TRBJ2-5	TGTGCCAGCATTCCATTGGACGGGCGTCGGGAGACCCAGTACTTC	CASIPLDGRRETQYF
.	few	TRBV15	TRBJ2-5	TGTGCCACCAGCCTTTTGGGGAGGGAGACCCAGTACTTC	CATSLLGRETQYF
.	.	TRBV4-3	TRBJ1-1	TGCGCCAGCAGCCGTGCCAGGGCAGTCGGCACTGAAGCTTTCTTT	CASSRARAVGTEAFF
.	few	TRBV29-1	TRBJ2-7	TGCAGCGTTGGGACACTCTACGAGCAGTACTTC	CSVGTLYEQYF
.	once	TRBV2	TRBJ2-1	TGTGCCAGCAGTGCCCCTGAGACCGACAATGAGCAGTTCTTC	CASSAPETDNEQFF
.	.	TRBV11-3	TRBJ1-2	TGTGCCAGCAGCTTAGACGGGTCAAAGACTAACTATGGCTACACCTTC	CASSLDGSKTNYGYTF
.	.	TRBV29-1	TRBJ1-2	TGCAGCGACCGGAGGGGGGACTATGGCTACACCTTC	CSDRRGDYGYTF
TRBD2	.	TRBV24-1	TRBJ2-3	TGTGCCACCAGTGATACTGGACTAGCGGCCACAGATACGCAGTATTTT	CATSDTGLAATDTQYF
TRBD1	many	TRBV4-1	TRBJ2-7	TGCGCCAGCAGCCAAGCGGGGACAGGGATTGGGGAGCAGTACTTC	CASSQAGTGIGEQYF
TRBD2	.	TRBV20-1	TRBJ2-5	TGCAGTGCCCGCCGGACTAGCGGGAATGCGGAGACCCAGTACTTC	CSARRTSGNAETQYF
.	.	TRBV29-1	TRBJ2-7	TGCAGCGCCGGCCCAACCGGGACTGCATCCTACAAGCAGTACTTC	CSAGPTGTASYKQYF
TRBD2	.	TRBV20-1	TRBJ2-4	TGCAGTGCTAGGGGCGGGAGGGCCTCAAACATTCAGTACTTC	CSARGGRASNIQYF
TRBD1	.	TRBV28	TRBJ1-5	TGTGCCAGCAGTCACCTCAGGGGGTTTCGGAATCAGCCCCAGCATTTT	CASSHLRGFRNQPQHF
.	.	TRBV24-1	TRBJ2-1	TGTGCCACCAGTGCCGAAACAGATAATGAGCAGTTCTTC	CATSAETDNEQFF
.	.	TRBV7-9	TRBJ1-3	TGTGCCAGCAGCTCCTCAGGGTCTGGAAACACCATATATTTT	CASSSSGSGNTIYF
TRBD1	.	TRBV6-2/TRBV6-3	TRBJ2-7	TGTGCCAGCGGCCATACAGGGGGCTACGAGCAGTACTTC	CASGHTGGYEQYF
TRBD2	few	TRBV10-3	TRBJ2-7	TGTGCCACAATAGCGGGAGCGGGGAACCACGAGCAGTACTTC	CATIAGAGNHEQYF
TRBD1	few	TRBV12-3/TRBV12-4	TRBJ1-5	TGTGCCAGCACCAAGGGGGCTGGACAGCCCCAGCATTTT	CASTKGAGQPQHF
.	few	TRBV15	TRBJ2-5	TGTGCCACCAGCAGAGATCCGGCGGGATCTGGCCAAGAGACCCAGTACTTC	CATSRDPAGSGQETQYF
.	.	TRBV12-3/TRBV12-4	TRBJ2-1	TGTGCCAGCACGACAGACCTCTACAATGAGCAGTTCTTC	CASTTDLYNEQFF
.	.	TRBV20-1	TRBJ2-4	TGCAGTGCTCCAAATGCCGGAGGACTCTACAAGCAGTACTTC	CSAPNAGGLYKQYF
TRBD2	once	TRBV13	TRBJ2-5	TGTGCCAGCAGCGTCGTGGGAGGGGAGACCCAGTACTTC	CASSVVGGETQYF
TRBD1	.	TRBV2	TRBJ2-7	TGTGCCAGCAGTGACGCCGCCGGGACAGGCTACGAGCAGTACTTC	CASSDAAGTGYEQYF
.	.	TRBV3-1	TRBJ1-1	TGTGCCAGCAGCCGACGACACAAGAACACTGAAGCTTTCTTT	CASSRRHKNTEAFF
.	few	TRBV5-6	TRBJ2-3	TGTGCCAGCAGCTTGGCCCAGGACACCACTAGCACAGATACGCAGTATTTT	CASSLAQDTTSTDTQYF
TRBD1	few	TRBV29-1	TRBJ1-1	TGCAGCGTACACGACAGGGTAGCTGAAGCTTTCTTT	CSVHDRVAEAFF
.	once	TRBV9	TRBJ2-1	TGTGCCAGCAGCGTAGTAGCACGGGGTTGGGATGAGCAGTTCTTC	CASSVVARGWDEQFF
.	.	TRBV28	TRBJ1-5	TGTGCCTGCAGTCTACGACAGCGTAATCAGCCCCAGCATTTT	CACSLRQRNQPQHF
TRBD1	.	TRBV28	TRBJ2-7	TGTGCCAGCAGTTTTAGAGGGACAGGGTCCTACGAGCAGTACTTC	CASSFRGTGSYEQYF
.	few	TRBV10-3	TRBJ2-7	TGTGCCATCAGTGATACCGACAGGTCAATCTACGAGCAGTACTTC	CAISDTDRSIYEQYF
TRBD1	.	TRBV5-1	TRBJ2-7	TGCGCCAGCAGCTCCGGGACAGGGACCCACGAGCAGTACTTC	CASSSGTGTHEQYF
.	few	TRBV4-2	TRBJ1-2	TGTGCCAGCAGCCAACAGAACTATGGCTACACCTTC	CASSQQNYGYTF
.	few	TRBV12-3/TRBV12-4	TRBJ2-2	TGTGCCAGCAGTTTAGCTGCGACCGGGGAGCTGTTTTTT	CASSLAATGELFF
.	.	TRBV20-1	TRBJ1-1	TGCAGTGCTCCCGGGACGAACGCTGAAGCTTTCTTT	CSAPGTNAEAFF
TRBD1	few	TRBV6-5	TRBJ2-7	TGTGCCAGCAGCGCTACGACAGGGTTGAATTATGAGCAGTACTTC	CASSATTGLNYEQYF
TRBD2	.	TRBV5-6	TRBJ2-3	TGTGCCAGCAGCTCGCCGACTAGCGGGTTCACAGATACGCAGTATTTT	CASSSPTSGFTDTQYF
TRBD1	.	TRBV29-1	TRBJ1-3	TGCAGCGTTGATAACAGGGGGAAGGGAAACACCATATATTTT	CSVDNRGKGNTIYF
.	.	TRBV14	TRBJ2-1	TGTGCCAGCAGCCTCATCCGAAATGAGCAGTTCTTC	CASSLIRNEQFF
.	many	TRBV7-2	TRBJ2-7	TGTGCCAGCAGCTTAGCGGTAGCGCTCCCCTACGAGCAGTACTTC	CASSLAVALPYEQYF
.	.	TRBV2	TRBJ1-2	TGTGCCAGCAGCCCCACCACTTTGATGGGAGTCGGTGGCTACACCTTC	CASSPTTLMGVGGYTF
.	.	TRBV6-5	TRBJ2-7	TGTGCCAGCAGTTACTCGAGGGACTTATACTACGACCAGTACTTC	CASSYSRDLYYDQYF